This TCR beta chain comes out of a study of pediatric ulcerative colitis. General observations from the study: Acute severe colitis showed lower rectal diversity from clonal expansions.

During colonoscopy, one to two rectal pinch biopsies were collected. Germline V gene sequence: CDR1 SGHAT, CDR2 FQNNGV. The CDR3 has 14 amino acids. The V and J ends lost 1 base and 9 bases respectively, with 10 bases between them. Measured with immunoSEQ multiplex PCR; TCRdb has only the in-frame clones, and not every one. The table includes about 36,000 clones, less than 80% detected once. In the case of this clone: Its antigen is unidentified.

Sequenced input: gut tissue. The V and J genes are TRBV11-2 and TRBJ1-6; a weak D match, TRBD1 (5 bases). This receptor was identified in a boy aged 5-17 years with moderate ulcerative colitis. The CDR3 DNA follows: TGTGCCAGCAGCTTAGTGCTTCAGGGTTCACCCCTCCACTTT. It translates to CASSLVLQGSPLHF.